The clone carrying this T cell receptor (beta chain) was seen more than once but under ten times. As yet, its antigen is unknown. Generated by immunoSEQ multiplex PCR, the TCRdb table keeps only in-frame clones and is missing some. The data contain more than 85,000 clones, approximately 89% of them seen just once; the ten biggest clones take up around 19%. This sample was taken from a study of PD-1 blockade in classical Hodgkin lymphoma. Whole-study results and caveats: The origin of the repertoire differences remains undefined, with disease activity or prior therapy as possible causes. Newly diagnosed patients reportedly had lower baseline TCR diversity than healthy donors. By cycle point C4D1, TCR diversity had risen significantly in CD4+ cells (but not CD8+ cells). Prior to therapy, complete responders displayed diversity much like that of newly diagnosed patients.

The time point here: cycle 4 day 1 (C4D1), after more than five weeks of nivolumab. Following autologous stem cell transplantation, relapse occurred in every patient, and exposure to brentuximab vedotin varied. Germline values: CDR1 SGHNT, CDR2 YYREEE (reference sequence). This CDR3 has 15 amino acids. Trimming took off 1 base at V and 0 bases at J, with 5 bases between the two ends. Sample: peripheral blood mononuclear cells (PBMCs), taken before the fourth cycle of nivolumab. The TCR was taken from a human donor with classical Hodgkin lymphoma. This sequence joins TRBV5-4 and TRBJ2-6, with a possible D match to TRBD2 (5 bases). The CDR3 nucleotides read TGTGCCAGCAGCTTGACTAGCTCTGGGGCCAACGTCCTGACTTTC. This translates into CASSLTSSGANVLTF. Full variable domain (remainder filled in from reference TRBV5-4 and TRBJ2-6): ETGVTQSPTHLIKTRGQQVTLRCSSQSGHNTVSWYQQALGQGPQFIFQYYREEENGRGNFPPRFSGLQFPNYSSELNVNALELDDSALYLCASSLTSSGANVLTFGAGSRLTVL.